These 6 T cell receptor beta chains originate from one sample sequenced in a study of T cell responses to AZD1222 COVID-19 vaccine. The repertoire was sequenced with immunoSEQ multiplex PCR; TCRdb's copy has only in-frame clones and lacks some. Of 100,000 to 150,000 clones in the sample, roughly 89% were seen once. This sample comprised peripheral blood, obtained on day 0 of AZD1222 vaccination. All receptors come from an adult in good health.

The rearrangement joins TRBV28 to TRBJ2-7, with 12 bases aligning to TRBD1. Germline values: CDR1 MDHEN, CDR2 SYDVKM. The CDR3 consists of 16 residues. V lost 7 bases and J lost 5; bases outside the gene matches: 12. DNA for the CDR3: TGTGCCAGCACCAAGCCAACCGGGACAGGGGGCGACGAGCAGTACTTC. It translates to CASTKPTGTGGDEQYF.

V and J are TRBV4-1 and TRBJ1-2; D is undetermined. Trimming took 1 base from V and 7 from J, leaving 10 bases between them. The CDR3 runs to 13 residues. Per the germline V gene, CDR1 is MGHRA and CDR2 is YSYEKL. The DNA for the CDR3 is TGCGCCAGCAGCCAAGGACATGCGGCTGGCTACACCTTC. It translates to CASSQGHAAGYTF.

For this clone: Its ends do not fully match the called genes, so a read error is possible. This sequence joins TRBV19 and TRBJ2-1, with 15 bases fitting TRBD2. The CDR3 is made up of 16 amino acids. The germline gives CDR1 LNHDA, CDR2 SQIVND (reference sequence). CDR3 region: CAGSPGLAGGRREQFF. The CDR3 nucleotides read TGTGCCGGTAGTCCTGGACTAGCGGGGGGGCGGCGAGAGCAGTTCTTC.

This clone was found once. The chain employs TRBV9 and TRBJ1-6; TRBD1 matches at 7 bases. CDR1 SGDLS and CDR2 YYNGEE come from the germline V gene. The CDR3 contains 15 residues. V was pared by 0 bases and J by 6 bases, with 3 bases of the junction left unmatched. The CDR3 loop reads CASSVGDSLNSPLHF. The CDR3 DNA reads as TGTGCCAGCAGCGTAGGGGACAGCCTTAATTCACCCCTCCACTTT.

This chain uses TRBV3-1 (or the pseudogene TRBV3-2) with TRBJ2-2, with D hard to call. This CDR3 comprises 13 residues. Trimming cost V 3 bases and J 8 bases, with 10 bases left between them. CDR1 and CDR2 from the germline V gene are LGHDT and YNNKEL (reference sequence). The CDR3 bases are TGTGCCAGCAGCCAGTTCCTGAGAGGGGAGCTGTTTTTT. Protein: CASSQFLRGELFF.

With regard to this clone: Within the sample, other DNA sequences also encode this same CDR3. The chain employs TRBV12-3 or TRBV12-4 and TRBJ2-3; D is uncertain. The CDR3 contains 11 residues. Trimming cost V 5 bases and J 6 bases, with 6 bases left between them. The CDR3 sequence is CASSLGDTQYF. Written as DNA, the CDR3 is TGTGCCAGCAGTCTGGGGGATACGCAGTATTTT.